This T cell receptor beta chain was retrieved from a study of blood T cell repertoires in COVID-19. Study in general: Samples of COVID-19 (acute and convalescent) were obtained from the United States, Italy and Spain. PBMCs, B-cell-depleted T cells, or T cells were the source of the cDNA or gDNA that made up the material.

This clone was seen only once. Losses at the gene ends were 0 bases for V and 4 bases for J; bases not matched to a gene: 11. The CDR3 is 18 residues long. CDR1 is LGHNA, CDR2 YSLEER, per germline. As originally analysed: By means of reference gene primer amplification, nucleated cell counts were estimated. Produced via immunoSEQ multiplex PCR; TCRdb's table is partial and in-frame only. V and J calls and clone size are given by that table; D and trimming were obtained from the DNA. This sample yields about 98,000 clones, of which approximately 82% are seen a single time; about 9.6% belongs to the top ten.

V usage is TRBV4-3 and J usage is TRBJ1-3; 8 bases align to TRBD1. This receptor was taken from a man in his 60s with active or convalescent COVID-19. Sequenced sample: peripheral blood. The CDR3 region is CASSQDRGGQGEGNTIYF. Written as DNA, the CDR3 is TGCGCCAGCAGCCAAGATCGGGGAGGACAGGGAGAAGGAAACACCATATATTTT.